This TCR beta chain comes out of a study of T-cell memory formation after mild COVID-19. Study-wide findings and caveats: For second-wave clones that peaked at day 37, SARS-CoV-2 specificity went unverified. Later expanders leaned CD4+, whereas clones that contracted between day 15 and 85 were balanced CD4/CD8.

This clonotype has only a few counts. Its specificity is not known. Losses at the gene ends were 1 base for V and 0 bases for J; bases not matched to a gene: 5. The CDR3 is made up of 16 amino acids. Per the germline V gene, CDR1 is LGHDT and CDR2 is YNNKEL (reference sequence). TCRdb re-called the 5' RACE reads with MiXCR, one entry per CDR3 protein. The sample comprises hundreds of thousands of distinct CDR3 sequences, roughly 22% of which are singletons, and around 13% rests with the top ten. Input material: PBMCs or a T cell subset sorted from them (not recorded which). This clonotype was obtained from an adult woman who had mild COVID-19 (a few samples of this study predate the infection). Cell type and time point are not known. The chain employs TRBV3-1 and TRBJ2-7; 8 nucleotides match TRBD2. The CDR3 loop reads CASSQAGRGGSYEQYF. CDR3 coding DNA: TGTGCCAGCAGCCAAGCAGGTCGGGGGGGCTCCTACGAGCAGTACTTC.